This T cell receptor beta chain was recovered during a study of T cell responses to AZD1222 COVID-19 vaccine. In its sample, this clone was seen a few times. What it binds is not known. General study findings and limits: The study found vaccine-associated CD4 TCRs spanning spike, dominant at 160-218 and 743-854. The breadth and depth of Spike-specific TCRs increased once two AZD1222 doses had been given.

Using immunoSEQ multiplex PCR, the repertoire was profiled, and TCRdb retains in-frame clones only, with some absent. The table shows approximately 140,000 clones, with roughly 90% occurring only once. The germline CDR1 and CDR2 sequences are SGHTA and FQGNSA. This CDR3 region has 14 residues. With 3 bases removed from V and 0 bases from J, the gap between germline ends came to 8 bases. The TCR comes from an adult in good health. The V call is TRBV7-2, the J call TRBJ2-5, with unresolved D. The sample in question was peripheral blood, obtained on day 0 of AZD1222 vaccination. The CDR3 spells CASSFYGNQETQYF. The DNA of the CDR3 is TGTGCCAGCAGCTTTTACGGCAACCAAGAGACCCAGTACTTC.